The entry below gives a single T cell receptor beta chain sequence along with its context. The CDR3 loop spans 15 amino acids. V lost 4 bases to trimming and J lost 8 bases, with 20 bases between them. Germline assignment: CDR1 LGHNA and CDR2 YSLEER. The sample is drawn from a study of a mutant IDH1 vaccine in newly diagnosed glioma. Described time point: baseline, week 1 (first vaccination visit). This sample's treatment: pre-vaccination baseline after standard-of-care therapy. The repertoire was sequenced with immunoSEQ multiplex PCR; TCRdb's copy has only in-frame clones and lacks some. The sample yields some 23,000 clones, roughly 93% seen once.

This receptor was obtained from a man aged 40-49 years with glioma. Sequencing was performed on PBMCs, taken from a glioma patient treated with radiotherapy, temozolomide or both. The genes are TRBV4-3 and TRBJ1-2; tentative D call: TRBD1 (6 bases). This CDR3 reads CASSRARGTPAGYTF. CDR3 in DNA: TGCGCCAGCAGCCGGGCCCGCGGGACACCAGCGGGCTACACCTTC.